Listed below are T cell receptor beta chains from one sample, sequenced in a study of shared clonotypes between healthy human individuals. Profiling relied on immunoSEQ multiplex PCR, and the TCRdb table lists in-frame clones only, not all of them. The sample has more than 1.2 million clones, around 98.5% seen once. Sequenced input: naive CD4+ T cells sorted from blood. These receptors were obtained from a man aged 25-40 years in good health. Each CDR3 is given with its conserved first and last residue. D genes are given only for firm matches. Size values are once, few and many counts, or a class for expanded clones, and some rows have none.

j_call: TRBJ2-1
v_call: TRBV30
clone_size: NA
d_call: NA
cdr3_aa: CAWSAPRTQYNEQFF
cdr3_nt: TGTGCCTGGAGTGCCCCTCGGACTCAATACAATGAGCAGTTCTTC

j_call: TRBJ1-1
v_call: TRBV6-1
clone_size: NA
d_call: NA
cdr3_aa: CASSELGELNTEAFF
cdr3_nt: TGTGCCAGCAGTGAATTAGGGGAACTAAACACTGAAGCTTTCTTT

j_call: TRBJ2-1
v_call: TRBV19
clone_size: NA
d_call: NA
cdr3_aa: CASSVIRGAQFF
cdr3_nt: TGTGCCAGTAGTGTGATCAGGGGGGCGCAGTTCTTC

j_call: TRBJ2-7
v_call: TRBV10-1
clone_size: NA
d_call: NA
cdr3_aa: CASSETKGWAFGGEQYF
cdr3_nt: TGCGCCAGCAGTGAGACCAAAGGATGGGCCTTCGGGGGCGAGCAGTACTTC

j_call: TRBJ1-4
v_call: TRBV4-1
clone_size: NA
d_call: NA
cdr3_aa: CASSHAGNEKLFF
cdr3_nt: TGCGCCAGCAGCCATGCCGGGAATGAAAAACTGTTTTTT

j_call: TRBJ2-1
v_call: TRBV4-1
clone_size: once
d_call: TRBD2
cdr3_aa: CASSQDLGASGSIEQFF
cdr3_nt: TGCGCCAGCAGCCAAGATCTTGGGGCTAGCGGGAGTATTGAGCAGTTCTTC

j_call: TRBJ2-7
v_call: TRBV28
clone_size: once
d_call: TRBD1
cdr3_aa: CASRMRNRGTQVYEQYF
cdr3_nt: TGTGCCAGCAGAATGCGAAACAGGGGTACACAGGTTTACGAGCAGTACTTC

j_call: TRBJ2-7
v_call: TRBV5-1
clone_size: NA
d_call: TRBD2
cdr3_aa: CASSSASGSYGEQYF
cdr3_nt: TGCGCCAGCAGCTCGGCTAGCGGGAGTTACGGCGAGCAGTACTTC

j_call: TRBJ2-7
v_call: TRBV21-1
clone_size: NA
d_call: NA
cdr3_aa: CASKDRETYEQYF
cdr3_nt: TGTGCCAGCAAGGACAGGGAGACTTACGAGCAGTACTTC

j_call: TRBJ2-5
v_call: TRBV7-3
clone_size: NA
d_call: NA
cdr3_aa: CASSRGAQETQYF
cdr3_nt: TGTGCCAGCAGTCGGGGAGCGCAAGAGACCCAGTACTTC

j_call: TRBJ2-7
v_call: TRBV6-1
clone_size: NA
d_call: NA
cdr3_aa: CASSDYRVVQHEQYF
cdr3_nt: TGTGCCAGCAGTGATTACAGGGTGGTTCAACACGAGCAGTACTTC

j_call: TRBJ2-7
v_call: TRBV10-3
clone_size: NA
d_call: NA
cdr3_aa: CAISESTPAKQYF
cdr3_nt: TGTGCCATCAGTGAGTCGACACCTGCTAAGCAGTACTTC

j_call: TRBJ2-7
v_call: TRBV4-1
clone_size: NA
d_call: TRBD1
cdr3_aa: CASSQPGTGVYEQYF
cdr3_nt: TGCGCCAGCAGCCAACCCGGGACAGGGGTTTACGAGCAGTACTTC

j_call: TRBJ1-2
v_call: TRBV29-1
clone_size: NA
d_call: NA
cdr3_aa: CSGRRDNGYTF
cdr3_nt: TGCAGCGGCCGGAGAGACAATGGCTACACCTTC

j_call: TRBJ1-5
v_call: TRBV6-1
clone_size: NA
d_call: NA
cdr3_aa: CASSGPGANQPQHF
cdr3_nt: TGTGCCAGCAGTGGGCCAGGTGCCAATCAGCCCCAGCATTTT

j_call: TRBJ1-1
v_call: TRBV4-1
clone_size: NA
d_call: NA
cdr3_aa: CASSQATGMNTEAFF
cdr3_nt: TGCGCCAGCAGCCAAGCGACGGGAATGAACACTGAAGCTTTCTTT

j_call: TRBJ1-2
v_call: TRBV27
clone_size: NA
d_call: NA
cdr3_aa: CASSINRGPGTYGYTF
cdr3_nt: TGTGCCAGCAGCATAAACCGGGGACCCGGGACCTATGGCTACACCTTC

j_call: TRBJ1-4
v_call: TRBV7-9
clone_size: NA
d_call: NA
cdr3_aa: CASSNVAAQGGEKLFF
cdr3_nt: TGTGCCAGCAGCAACGTCGCCGCACAGGGAGGTGAAAAACTGTTTTTT

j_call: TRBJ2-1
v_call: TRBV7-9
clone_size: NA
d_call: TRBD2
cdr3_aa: CASSLAGRGNEQFF
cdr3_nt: TGTGCCAGCAGCTTAGCCGGGAGGGGCAATGAGCAGTTCTTC

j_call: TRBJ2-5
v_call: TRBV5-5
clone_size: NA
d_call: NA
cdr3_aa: CASSSGAQETQYF
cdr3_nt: TGTGCCAGCAGCTCCGGGGCCCAAGAGACCCAGTACTTC

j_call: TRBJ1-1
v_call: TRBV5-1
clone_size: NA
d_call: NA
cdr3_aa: CASSPTHFPRADTEAFF
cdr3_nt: TGCGCCAGCAGCCCTACCCACTTCCCGAGGGCGGACACTGAAGCTTTCTTT

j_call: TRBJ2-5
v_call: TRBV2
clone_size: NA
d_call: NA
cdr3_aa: CASQAQGRETQYF
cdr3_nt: TGTGCCAGCCAGGCCCAGGGACGGGAGACCCAGTACTTC

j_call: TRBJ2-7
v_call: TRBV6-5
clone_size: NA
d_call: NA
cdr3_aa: CASSWGLEQYF
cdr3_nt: TGTGCCAGCAGTTGGGGTCTCGAGCAGTACTTC

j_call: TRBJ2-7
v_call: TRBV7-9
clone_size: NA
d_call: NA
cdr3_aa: CASSLGSYEQYF
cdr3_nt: TGTGCCAGCAGCTTAGGGTCTTACGAGCAGTACTTC

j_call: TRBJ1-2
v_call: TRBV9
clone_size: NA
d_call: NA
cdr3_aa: CASSVSYYGYTF
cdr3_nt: TGTGCCAGCAGCGTATCCTACTATGGCTACACCTTC

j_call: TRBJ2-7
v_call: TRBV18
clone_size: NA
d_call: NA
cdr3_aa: CASSSTTYEQYF
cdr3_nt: TGTGCCAGCTCATCGACTACCTACGAGCAGTACTTC

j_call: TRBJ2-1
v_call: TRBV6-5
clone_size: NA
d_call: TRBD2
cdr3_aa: CASGGLAGRSEQFF
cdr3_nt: TGTGCCAGCGGGGGACTAGCGGGACGGAGTGAGCAGTTCTTC

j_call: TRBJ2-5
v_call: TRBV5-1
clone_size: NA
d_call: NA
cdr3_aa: CASSPPNDRSPETQYF
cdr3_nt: TGCGCCAGCAGCCCCCCGAACGACAGGTCCCCGGAGACCCAGTACTTC